This is a list of T cell receptor beta chains from one sample in a study of T cell therapy after organ transplantation. The method was immunoSEQ multiplex PCR; TCRdb's version includes in-frame clones alone and lacks a portion of them. In the table there are approximately 22,000 clones, roughly 84% of which are singletons. These TCRs' antigens remain unknown. The sample was CD8+ T cells from blood, taken after autologous CMV-specific T cell therapy. These receptors were collected from a human patient who had received a solid organ transplant and had CMV disease. These T cells may partly come from the graft donor. The CDR3 runs from the conserved cysteine through the conserved F or W. A D gene is named only where the DNA matches it firmly.

d_gene	v_gene	j_gene	CDR3aa	CDR3nt
-	TRBV6-5	TRBJ1-1	CASSYQAMNTEAFF	TGTGCCAGCAGTTACCAGGCCATGAACACTGAAGCTTTCTTT
-	TRBV7-9	TRBJ2-5	CASSLRKGRQETQYF	TGTGCCAGCAGCTTAAGGAAGGGGAGGCAAGAGACCCAGTACTTC
-	TRBV19	TRBJ1-4	CASSVPPAQDNEKLFF	TGTGCCAGTAGTGTCCCCCCGGCGCAAGACAATGAAAAACTGTTTTTT
TRBD2	TRBV9	TRBJ2-5	CASSARAGVGETQYF	TGTGCCAGCAGCGCGCGAGCGGGAGTGGGAGAGACCCAGTACTTC
-	TRBV7-9	TRBJ2-2	CASLHGGDRPDGELFF	TGTGCCAGCCTTCACGGGGGGGACAGGCCCGACGGGGAGCTGTTTTTT
-	TRBV5-5	TRBJ2-1	CASSLWAGTYNEQFF	TGTGCCAGCAGCTTGTGGGCGGGAACCTACAATGAGCAGTTCTTC
TRBD1	TRBV28	TRBJ2-1	CASSSGQADHTYNEQFF	TGTGCCAGCAGCTCGGGACAGGCTGATCATACCTACAATGAGCAGTTCTTC
-	TRBV5-1	TRBJ2-3	CASRRWGDSPTDTQYF	TGCGCCAGCAGGCGATGGGGGGACAGCCCCACAGATACGCAGTATTTT
TRBD1	TRBV5-4	TRBJ1-6	CASSTTTGGGSPLHF	TGTGCCAGCAGCACCACGACAGGGGGAGGTTCACCCCTCCACTTT
-	TRBV5-1	TRBJ1-1	CASSEGPNTEAFF	TGCGCCAGCAGTGAGGGCCCGAACACTGAAGCTTTCTTT
-	TRBV6-5	TRBJ1-2	CASSYGENYGYTF	TGTGCCAGCAGTTACGGTGAAAACTATGGCTACACCTTC
TRBD2	TRBV28	TRBJ2-7	CASSFGGVDYEQYF	TGTGCCAGCAGTTTTGGGGGGGTTGACTACGAGCAGTACTTC
-	TRBV11-2	TRBJ2-7	CASSYDSYEQYF	TGTGCCAGCAGCTACGACAGTTACGAGCAGTACTTC
-	TRBV6-5	TRBJ1-6	CASSYREGNSPLHF	TGTGCCAGCAGTTACAGAGAGGGAAACTCACCCCTCCACTTT
-	TRBV2	TRBJ1-1	CASSDVVWRGNTEAFF	TGTGCCAGCAGTGACGTGGTGTGGCGGGGAAACACTGAAGCTTTCTTT
-	TRBV5-6	TRBJ2-7	CASSLLDYEQYF	TGTGCCAGCAGCTTGCTGGACTACGAGCAGTACTTC
-	TRBV4-1	TRBJ2-7	CASSRTASYEQYF	TGCGCCAGCAGCCGGACAGCCTCCTACGAGCAGTACTTC